This TCR beta chain was captured by sequencing in a study of cytomegalovirus exposure and HLA in healthy donors. Overall study context: Across roughly 400 genotyped donors, approximately 80% landed in the Caucasian-associated ancestry cluster.

From germline, CDR1 is SGHKS and CDR2 YYEKEE (reference sequence). The CDR3 spans 13 residues. Trimming pared 0 bases from V and 5 bases from J, leaving 8 bases between. The PCR made use of 60 Vbeta and 13 Jbeta primers. Assay used: immunoSEQ multiplex PCR; TCRdb lists only in-frame clones, some missing. The sample holds approximately 190,000 clones, approximately 70% seen once. All the people who gave samples were healthy bone marrow donors. The chain combines TRBV5-5 with TRBJ1-2, with D maybe TRBD1 (6 bases). The material sequenced was PBMCs. This sequence was found in a woman aged 30 to 39 in good health and CMV-seronegative. DNA for the CDR3: TGTGCCAGCAGCTTGGACAGGGCATATGGCTACACCTTC. It translates to CASSLDRAYGYTF.